The source of this T cell receptor (beta chain) is a study of beta chain features in type 1 diabetes. This clone was counted between two and nine times. No antigen is known for it. The investigators reverse transcribed all of the isolated RNA, so they sequenced expressed TCRB transcripts. Clones were read by immunoSEQ multiplex PCR, and TCRdb kept only the in-frame ones, dropping some. Of some 350,000 clones in the sample, 13% are singletons; the top ten hold about 0.016%. General study points: Shortening that was moderate but significant affected the TCRB CDR3s of Type 1 diabetes patients in all four CD4+ subsets.

The CDR3 runs 17 residues. Germline values: CDR1 SGHRS, CDR2 YFSETQ. The V end was cut by 6 bases, the J end by 2 bases, with 18 bases between. The source is a woman aged 18-29 years with type 1 diabetes. Sequenced: naive CD4+ T cells from blood. The chain employs TRBV5-1 and TRBJ2-6; tentatively, D is TRBD2 (5 bases). This CDR3 reads CASTSNQGRTGANVLTF. CDR3 sequence (DNA): TGCGCCAGCACCTCCAATCAAGGGAGAACTGGGGCCAACGTCCTGACTTTC.